These 3 T cell receptor beta chains share one sample of origin, sequenced in a study of T cells in Graves' hyperthyroidism and ophthalmopathy. What was amplified from RNA transcripts were TCR beta CDR3 regions. RT-PCR in the first round (using the HTBI primer set) targeted the TCR CDR3. In TCRdb, the multiplex PCR reads were re-called with MiXCR into one record per CDR3 protein. Among a few hundred thousand distinct CDR3 sequences listed, 15% to 19% were seen once. Sequenced: blood. These receptors came from a woman in her late teens or twenties with Graves' hyperthyroidism that later progressed to Graves' ophthalmopathy.

This clonotype was detected many times. The CDR3 region has the DNA TGCAGTGCTGAACTAGAGGGCAAAGAGACCCAGTACTTC. Translating it yields CSAELEGKETQYF. This chain uses TRBV20-1 with TRBJ2-5; weak D call: TRBD2 (5 bases). Germline V lookup: CDR1 DFQATT, CDR2 SNEGSKA (reference sequence). This CDR3 spans 13 amino acids. Trimming cost V 5 bases and J 3 bases, with 13 bases left between them.

Points on this clonotype: A junction boundary mismatches the germline segment, possibly from a read error. The gene calls are TRBV27 and TRBJ2-7; D is possibly TRBD1 (6 bases). The germline CDR1 and CDR2 sequences are MNHEY and SMNVEV (reference sequence). This CDR3 contains 14 residues. The CDR3 coding sequence is TGTGCCGGCAGTTTCGGCAGGGGCCCCTACGAGCAGTACTTC. It is translated as CAGSFGRGPYEQYF.

V is TRBV7-9 and J is TRBJ1-3; D may be TRBD1 (6 bases). The CDR3 contains 19 residues. Trimming stripped 5 bases from V and 1 base from J, with 24 bases between. Germline CDR1 and CDR2: SEHNR and FQNEAQ (reference sequence). CDR3 sequence reads: CASSHRAIGGFTSGNTIYF. CDR3 in DNA: TGTGCCAGCAGCCACAGGGCCATTGGGGGGTTTACATCTGGAAACACCATATATTTT.